This TCR beta chain was sequenced in a study of blood T cells in healthy people across ages. Germline V gives CDR1 DFQATT, CDR2 SNEGSKA (reference sequence). This CDR3 is built from 15 residues. The V segment lost 7 bases and the J segment 1 base; nucleotides outside the gene matches: 9. For the second PCR, which ran for about 7 to 11 cycles, a sample-barcoded 5' primer and a J-beta primer mix were used. Every sample gave at least 3 million paired-end reads containing CDR3. TCRdb independently ran MiXCR on the 5' RACE reads; one entry per CDR3 protein. The table has 1.5 million to 2 million distinct CDR3 sequences, roughly 30% seen once; the top ten hold 7.7%.

This rearrangement joins TRBV20-1 to TRBJ1-1; 10 nucleotides align to TRBD1. The TCR was taken from a woman in her twenties or thirties in good health. What was sequenced was blood. The CDR3: CSVETGGGGNTEAFF. The CDR3 bases are TGCAGTGTGGAGACAGGGGGCGGAGGGAACACTGAAGCTTTCTTT.